The entry that follows covers one TCR beta chain sequence. What it binds is unknown. The protocol was immunoSEQ multiplex PCR, while the TCRdb copy is restricted to in-frame clones and leaves out a portion. The sample lists around 63,000 clones, over 70% seen once, with 3.5% to 4.5% in the top ten. The ends lost 6 bases at V and 4 bases at J; junction bases unmatched: 6. Germline V gene data show CDR1 as MNHEY and CDR2 as SVGAGI. This CDR3 contains 15 residues. Sequencing in the ViraFEST assay came after antigen-specific CD4+ T cells had been expanded with viral peptide pools, which were used to stimulate PBMC. With about ten days of culture completed, CD4+ T cells were isolated. None of the vaccinated had previously contracted SARS-CoV-2, and their nucleocapsid antibodies tested negative. Half of the medium was exchanged for IL-2 medium on both days 3 and 7. The entry originates in a study of vaccination effects on CD4 cells after COVID-19. Findings and limits, study-wide: Marked clonal contraction was seen in infection- and vaccine-induced clones late after vaccination. The study enrolled few convalescent patients and sampled no early post-infection timepoints.

The V gene is TRBV6-5, the J gene TRBJ2-2; 9 nucleotides agree with TRBD1. The specimen was CD4+ T cells from PBMCs cultured with HCoV-OC43 spike peptides, collected before COVID-19 vaccination. Noted subset: HCoV-OC43 spike overlapping peptide pool stimulation. This clonotype was obtained from a human donor who received a COVID-19 vaccine. The CDR3 protein is CASRDRGTLTGELFF. CDR3 nucleotides: TGTGCCAGCAGGGACAGGGGTACTCTCACCGGGGAGCTGTTTTTT.